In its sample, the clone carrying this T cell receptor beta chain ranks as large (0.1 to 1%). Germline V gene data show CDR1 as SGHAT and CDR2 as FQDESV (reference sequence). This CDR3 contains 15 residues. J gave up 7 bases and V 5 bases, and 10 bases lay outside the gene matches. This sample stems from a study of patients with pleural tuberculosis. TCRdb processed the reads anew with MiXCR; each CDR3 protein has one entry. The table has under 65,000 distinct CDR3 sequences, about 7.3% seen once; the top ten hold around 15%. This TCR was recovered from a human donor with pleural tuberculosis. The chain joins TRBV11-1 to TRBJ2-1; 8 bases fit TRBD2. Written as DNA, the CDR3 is TGTGCCAGCAGCCTTCGAGCGGGAGCGGAAAATGAGCAGTTCTTC. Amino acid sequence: CASSLRAGAENEQFF.